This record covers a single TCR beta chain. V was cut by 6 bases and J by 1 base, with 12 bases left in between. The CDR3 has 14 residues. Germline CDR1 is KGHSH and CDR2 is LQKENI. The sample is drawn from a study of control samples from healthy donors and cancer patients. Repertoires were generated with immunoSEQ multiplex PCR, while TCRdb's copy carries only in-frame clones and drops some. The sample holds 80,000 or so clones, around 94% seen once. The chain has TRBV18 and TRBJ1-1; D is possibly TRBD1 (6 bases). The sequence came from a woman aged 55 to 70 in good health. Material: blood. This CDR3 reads CASSPGAPNTEAFF. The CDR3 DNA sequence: TGTGCCAGCTCGCCAGGGGCCCCGAACACTGAAGCTTTCTTT.